This T cell receptor (beta chain) was sequenced for a study of blood T cell repertoires in COVID-19. Study information: COVID-19 samples from acute and convalescent phases originated in the United States, Italy and Spain. In each case, the material was cDNA or gDNA derived from T cells, B-cell-depleted T cells, or PBMCs.

Original processing notes: It was from reference gene primer amplification that nucleated cell counts were estimated. The method was immunoSEQ multiplex PCR; TCRdb's version includes in-frame clones alone and lacks a portion of them. The V and J calls and clone size come from that table; D and trimming were worked out from the DNA. The table includes hundreds of thousands of clones, roughly 76% detected once. This clone has a handful of counts. The Seattle patients, enrolled during active infection, were followed longitudinally. The CDR3 extends over 12 amino acids. Unmatched junction bases numbered 6, after V lost 8 bases and J lost 2 bases. Germline V gene lookup returns CDR1 GTSNPN and CDR2 SVGIG (reference sequence).

The specimen sequenced was peripheral blood. The sequence derives from a woman aged 80 or older with COVID-19, enrolled during active disease. This chain uses TRBV30 with TRBJ2-7; 7 bases map to TRBD1. In nucleotides, the CDR3 is TGTGCCGGGGCAGGGGGTCCCTACGAGCAGTACTTC. Translation gives CAGAGGPYEQYF.